Shown below are 10 T cell receptor beta chains from a single sample sequenced in a study of memory CD4+ T cells and cytomegalovirus serostatus. Single viable CD3+CD4+CD8-CD45RO+ cells were sorted as the memory CD4+ T cells. TCRdb's copy holds only in-frame clones and misses some; the assay was immunoSEQ multiplex PCR. This sample has tens of thousands of clones; approximately 74% occur once, and the top ten carry roughly 1.2%. Sequencing input: memory CD4+ T cells from blood. Receptor source: an adult in good health and CMV-seropositive.

The chain couples TRBV5-1 to TRBJ2-3; D gene uncertain. Deletions cut 0 bases from V and 2 bases from J, with 13 bases between. The CDR3 is 16 amino acids. CDR1 and CDR2 from the germline V gene are SGHRS and YFSETQ. CDR3 bases: TGCGCCAGCAGCTTGGAAGGTGAAACGCTCACAGATACGCAGTATTTT. It yields the protein CASSLEGETLTDTQYF.

The chain links TRBV5-1 to TRBJ1-1, with no clear D. The CDR3 runs to 13 residues. Germline V lookup: CDR1 SGHRS, CDR2 YFSETQ. V gave up 0 bases and J gave up 5 bases, with 8 bases separating them. The CDR3 loop is CASSLEKGTEAFF. In DNA, the CDR3 is TGCGCCAGCAGCTTGGAGAAAGGAACTGAAGCTTTCTTT.

This clone showed up just a few times. The rearrangement links TRBV4-1 to TRBJ2-7; TRBD1 is a possible D gene (6 bases). The CDR3 is 16 residues long. V gave up 1 base and J gave up 3 bases, with 16 bases separating them. The germline V gene has CDR1 MGHRA and CDR2 YSYEKL. CDR3 sequence reads: CASSQATGGSFYEQYF. Here the CDR3 DNA reads TGCGCCAGCAGCCAAGCGACTGGGGGCAGTTTCTACGAGCAGTACTTC.

The chain uses TRBV7-8 and TRBJ2-1, with 7 bases aligning to TRBD1. Germline CDR1 and CDR2: SGHVS and FQNEAQ. This CDR3 is built from 21 residues. The trim removed 3 bases at V and 3 bases at J, leaving 23 bases unmatched. For the CDR3, the DNA is TGTGCCAGCAGCTTGGATAGTAGGAGAGAAGGGACAGAAGTACACTACAATGAGCAGTTCTTC. Amino acids: CASSLDSRREGTEVHYNEQFF.

The chain links TRBV18 to TRBJ2-3, with 16 bases matching TRBD2. The CDR3 consists of 16 residues. Per germline, CDR1 KGHSH and CDR2 LQKENI. V shed 2 bases, J shed 9 bases, and the junction held 5 bases outside the gene matches. Here the CDR3 reads CASSPGTSGGADTQYF. CDR3 nucleotides: TGTGCCAGCTCACCAGGGACTAGCGGGGGGGCCGACACGCAGTATTTT.

The rearrangement uses TRBV28 and TRBJ1-6; a possible D gene is TRBD1 (6 bases). Trimming cost V 4 bases and J 9 bases, with 16 bases left between them. CDR1 and CDR2 from the germline V gene are MDHEN and SYDVKM. The CDR3 has 15 amino acids. The CDR3 DNA reads TGTGCCAGCAGTTCACCCCAGGGGCTTGGTTCACCCCTCCACTTT. Translating it yields CASSSPQGLGSPLHF.

The rearrangement links TRBV9 to TRBJ2-5; D not certain. The CDR3 contains 14 residues. V lost 1 base, J lost 4 bases, and 11 bases lay in between. The germline gives CDR1 SGDLS, CDR2 YYNGEE. The DNA of the CDR3 is TGTGCCAGCAGCGTATCGGTGGTGGGAGAGACCCAGTACTTC. Translation gives CASSVSVVGETQYF.

This sequence joins TRBV7-2 and TRBJ1-1, with 7 bases lining up with TRBD1. There are 13 residues in the CDR3. Looked up from germline, CDR1 is SGHTA and CDR2 is FQGNSA. V was clipped by 3 bases and J by 3 bases; unmatched bases: 1. The chain's CDR3 is CASSFTGDTEAFF. The CDR3 nucleotides read TGTGCCAGCAGCTTTACAGGGGACACTGAAGCTTTCTTT.

The CDR3 DNA reads as TGCGCCAGCAGCGCAGGGGAGAAAGCTTCGGGCACTGAAGCTTTCTTT. Translating it yields CASSAGEKASGTEAFF. The chain carries TRBV5-1 and TRBJ1-1; perhaps TRBD1 as D (6 bases). Germline loops: CDR1 SGHRS, CDR2 YFSETQ. The CDR3 loop spans 16 amino acids. Deletions cut 4 bases from V and 4 bases from J, with 20 bases between.

The chain combines TRBV28 with TRBJ1-5; D uncertain. This CDR3 has 16 amino acids. Deletions cut 2 bases from V and 3 bases from J, with 14 bases between. From germline, CDR1 is MDHEN and CDR2 SYDVKM. CDR3 DNA: TGTGCCAGCAGTTTAGTTTCACGAGGGATCAATCAGCCCCAGCATTTT. It translates to CASSLVSRGINQPQHF.